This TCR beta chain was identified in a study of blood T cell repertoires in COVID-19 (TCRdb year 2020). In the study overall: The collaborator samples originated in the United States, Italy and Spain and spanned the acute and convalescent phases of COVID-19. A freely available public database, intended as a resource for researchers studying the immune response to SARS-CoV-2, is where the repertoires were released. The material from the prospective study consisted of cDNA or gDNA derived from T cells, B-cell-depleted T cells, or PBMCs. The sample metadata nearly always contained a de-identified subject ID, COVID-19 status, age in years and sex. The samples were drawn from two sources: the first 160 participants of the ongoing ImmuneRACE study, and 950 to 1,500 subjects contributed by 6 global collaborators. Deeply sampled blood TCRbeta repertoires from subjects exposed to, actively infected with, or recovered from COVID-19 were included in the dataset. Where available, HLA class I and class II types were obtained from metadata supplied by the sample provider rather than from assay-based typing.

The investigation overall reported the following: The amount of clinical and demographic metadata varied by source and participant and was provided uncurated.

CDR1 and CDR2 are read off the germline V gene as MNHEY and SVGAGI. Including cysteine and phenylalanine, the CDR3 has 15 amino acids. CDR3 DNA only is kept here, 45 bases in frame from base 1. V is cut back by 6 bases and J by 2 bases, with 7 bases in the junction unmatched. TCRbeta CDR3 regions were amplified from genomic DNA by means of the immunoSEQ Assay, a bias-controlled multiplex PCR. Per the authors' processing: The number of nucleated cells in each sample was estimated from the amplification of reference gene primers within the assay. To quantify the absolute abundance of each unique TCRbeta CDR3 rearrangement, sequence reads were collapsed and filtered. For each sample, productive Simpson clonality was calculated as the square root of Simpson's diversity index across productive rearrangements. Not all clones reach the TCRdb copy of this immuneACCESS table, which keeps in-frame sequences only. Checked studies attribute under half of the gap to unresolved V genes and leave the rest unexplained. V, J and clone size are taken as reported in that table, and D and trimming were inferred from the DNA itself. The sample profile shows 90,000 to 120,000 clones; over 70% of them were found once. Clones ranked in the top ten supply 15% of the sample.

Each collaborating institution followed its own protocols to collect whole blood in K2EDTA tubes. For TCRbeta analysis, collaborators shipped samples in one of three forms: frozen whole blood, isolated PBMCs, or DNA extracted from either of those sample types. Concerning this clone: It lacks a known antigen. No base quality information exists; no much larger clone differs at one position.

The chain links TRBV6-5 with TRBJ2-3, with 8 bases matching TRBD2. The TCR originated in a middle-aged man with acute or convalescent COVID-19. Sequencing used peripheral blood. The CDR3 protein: CASRFSGSNTDTQYF. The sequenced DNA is TGTGCCAGCAGGTTCAGCGGGAGTAACACAGATACGCAGTATTTT.